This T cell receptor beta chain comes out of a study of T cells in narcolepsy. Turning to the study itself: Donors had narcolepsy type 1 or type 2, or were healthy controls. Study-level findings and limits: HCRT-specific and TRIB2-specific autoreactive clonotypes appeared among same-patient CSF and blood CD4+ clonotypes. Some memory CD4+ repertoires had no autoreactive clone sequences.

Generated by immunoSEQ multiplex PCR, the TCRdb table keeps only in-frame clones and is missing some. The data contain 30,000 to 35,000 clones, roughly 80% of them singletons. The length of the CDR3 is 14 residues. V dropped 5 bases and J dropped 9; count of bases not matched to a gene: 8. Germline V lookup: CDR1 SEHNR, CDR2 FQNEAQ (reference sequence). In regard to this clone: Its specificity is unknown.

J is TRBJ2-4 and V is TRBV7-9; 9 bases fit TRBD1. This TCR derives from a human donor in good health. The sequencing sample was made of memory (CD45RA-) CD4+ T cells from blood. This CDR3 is CASSVPGQGAIQYF. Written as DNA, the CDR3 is TGTGCCAGCAGCGTCCCGGGACAGGGAGCCATTCAGTACTTC.